Presented here are 24 T cell receptor beta chains from one specimen sequenced in a study of blood T cells in healthy people across ages. For the second PCR, which ran for roughly 7 to 11 cycles, a sample-barcoded 5' primer and a J-beta primer mix were used. TCRdb recomputed calls from the 5' RACE reads with MiXCR, one row per CDR3 protein. Counted here are approximately 900,000 distinct CDR3 sequences, 29% occurring once; the ten biggest clones make up approximately 10%. The same data also contributed to another study, on T cells of mothers and their children.

Input material: blood. These receptors were taken from a woman between 40 and 50 years old in good health.

The chain uses TRBV9 and TRBJ2-2; TRBD1 is a possible D gene (5 bases). Trimming removed 0 bases from V and 3 bases from J, with 12 bases in between. Per germline, CDR1 SGDLS and CDR2 YYNGEE. The CDR3 contains 16 residues. Here the CDR3 reads CASSVAGATDTGELFF. The CDR3 DNA reads TGTGCCAGCAGCGTAGCTGGTGCGACAGACACCGGGGAGCTGTTTTTT.

This clonotype was seen at least ten times. The genes are TRBV7-2 and TRBJ1-5; 7 nucleotides match TRBD1. Germline trimming cut 5 bases from V and 0 bases from J; bases unmatched to any gene: 10. Germline values: CDR1 SGHTA, CDR2 FQGNSA. The CDR3 is made up of 17 amino acids. The CDR3 DNA reads TGTGCCAGCAGCCTCCTCCCCGGGACAGATAGCAATCAGCCCCAGCATTTT. Translated: CASSLLPGTDSNQPQHF.

The gene calls are TRBV7-8 and TRBJ2-2, with a tentative D call TRBD2 (5 bases). Trimming removed 4 bases at V and 2 bases at J, with 20 bases between. CDR3 length: 18 amino acids. Germline V CDR1 and CDR2: SGHVS, FQNEAQ. The CDR3 DNA is TGTGCCAGCAGCTCACCTTACGGGCGCGGGCCTAACACCGGGGAGCTGTTTTTT. This codes for CASSSPYGRGPNTGELFF.

This clonotype was counted ten times or more. The chain employs TRBV29-1 and TRBJ2-3; maybe TRBD1 (6 bases). Between the trimmed V and J ends, which lost 6 bases and 7 bases, there was a span of 20 bases. This CDR3 spans 14 amino acids. In germline, CDR1 is SQVTM, CDR2 ANQGSEA. CDR3 coding DNA: TGCAGCGTCGGTGGACAGTTCCTCGTGAATACGCAGTATTTT. Its translation: CSVGGQFLVNTQYF.

This clonotype was found a few times. V is TRBV15 and J is TRBJ1-5; no clear D gene. The CDR3 runs 14 residues. Per the germline V gene, CDR1 is LNHNV and CDR2 is YYDKDF (reference sequence). V was cut by 0 bases and J by 4 bases, with 7 bases left in between. The DNA of the CDR3 is TGTGCCACCAGCAGAGATCTGGGGAATCAGCCCCAGCATTTT. Protein: CATSRDLGNQPQHF.

The table lists this clonotype with a count of one. The CDR3 does not close with the conserved phenylalanine or tryptophan, likely indicating a read error. The V and J genes are TRBV10-3 and TRBJ2-1; TRBD2 agrees at 11 bases. This CDR3 region has 16 residues. From germline, CDR1 is ENHRY and CDR2 SYGVKD. The junction had 6 bases not matched to a gene; V was cut back by 3 bases and J by 5 bases. As DNA, the CDR3 is TGTGCCATCAGTGACGGTCTAGCGGGGGGCGACAATGAGCAGTTCTCC. Its translation: CAISDGLAGGDNEQFS.

The sample holds many counts of this clonotype. This sequence may be a read error, since a much larger clone differs from it by one base. The genes are TRBV6-2 or TRBV6-3 and TRBJ2-7; 10 nucleotides match TRBD1. The CDR3 is 16 residues long. Trimming removed 2 bases from V and 5 bases from J; junction bases left unmatched: 9. Germline V gene lookup returns CDR1 MNHEY and CDR2 SVGEGT. The CDR3 sequence is CASSYPPGQGCDEQYF. DNA of the CDR3: TGTGCCAGCAGTTACCCGCCGGGACAGGGGTGCGACGAGCAGTACTTC.

This clonotype was seen only once. This chain connects TRBV30 to TRBJ2-3; D possibly corresponds to TRBD1 (6 bases). Germline assignment: CDR1 GTSNPN and CDR2 SVGIG (reference sequence). The ends were cut back, 3 bases at V and 9 bases at J, with 13 bases in the middle. The length of the CDR3 is 12 residues. The CDR3 DNA reads TGTGCCTGGAGGACGGACAGTCCGACGCAGTATTTT. Its protein product is CAWRTDSPTQYF.

V and J are TRBV20-1 and TRBJ2-2; D unresolved. Germline V CDR1 and CDR2: DFQATT, SNEGSKA (reference sequence). Trimming pared 6 bases from V and 6 bases from J, leaving 14 bases between. This CDR3 spans 13 amino acids. The CDR3 DNA sequence: TGCAGTGCGTTAGTGAGAGTCCCCGGGGAGCTGTTTTTT. Protein: CSALVRVPGELFF.

V and J are TRBV5-1 and TRBJ1-5; 7 bases match TRBD1. Per germline, CDR1 SGHRS and CDR2 YFSETQ. The CDR3 totals 15 residues. Losses at the gene ends were 0 bases for V and 6 bases for J; bases not matched to a gene: 6. In nucleotides, the CDR3 is TGCGCCAGCAGCTTGGGGACAGGCCGCGGTCAGCCCCAGCATTTT. Amino acids: CASSLGTGRGQPQHF.

The V and J genes are TRBV28 and TRBJ2-1; a possible D gene is TRBD1 (6 bases). Germline CDR1 is MDHEN and CDR2 is SYDVKM. V was clipped by 6 bases and J by 3 bases, with 18 bases between them. The CDR3 is made up of 16 amino acids. The CDR3 region has the DNA TGTGCCAGCAGGGAACGGGGCCGGACAGACTACAATGAGCAGTTCTTC. Translation: CASRERGRTDYNEQFF.

On this clonotype itself: This sequence may be a read error, since a much larger clone differs from it by one base. The rearrangement uses TRBV5-1 and TRBJ2-1, with 9 bases matching TRBD1. This CDR3 is built from 14 residues. CDR1 is SGHRS, CDR2 YFSETQ, per germline. Trimming cost V 4 bases and J 8 bases; bases outside gene matches: 7. In DNA, the CDR3 is TGCGCCAGCAGCGCGGGACAGGGTGGCGATGAGCAGTTCTTC. Encoded protein: CASSAGQGGDEQFF.

The sample holds many counts of this clonotype. The chain carries TRBV12-3 or TRBV12-4 and TRBJ2-7; a weak D match, TRBD1 (5 bases). The CDR3 contains 14 residues. Trimming removed 7 bases from V and 3 bases from J, with 16 bases in between. Here the CDR3 reads CASTKPPTVYEQYF. DNA for the CDR3: TGTGCCAGCACCAAACCTCCGACAGTCTACGAGCAGTACTTC.

This chain uses TRBV3-1 with TRBJ2-6; D remains ambiguous. V lost 2 bases and J 8 bases, leaving 1 base between the germline ends. Germline lookup yields CDR1 LGHDT and CDR2 YNNKEL (reference sequence). The CDR3 length is 11 residues. The CDR3 DNA sequence: TGTGCCAGCAGCCAATCCAACGTCCTGACTTTC. This encodes CASSQSNVLTF.

The chain is built from TRBV28 and TRBJ1-2; D unresolved. The CDR3 is made up of 11 amino acids. Germline V lookup: CDR1 MDHEN, CDR2 SYDVKM. V was trimmed by 8 bases and J by 2 bases, leaving 6 bases between them. As DNA, the CDR3 is TGTGCCAGCGGGCAGAACTATGGCTACACCTTC. Protein: CASGQNYGYTF.

There are a few counts of this clonotype. V is TRBV9 and J is TRBJ2-3; no definite D call. Germline V lookup: CDR1 SGDLS, CDR2 YYNGEE. The CDR3 extends over 14 amino acids. V lost 0 bases and J 2 bases, leaving 7 bases between the germline ends. The DNA of the CDR3 is TGTGCCAGCAGCGTAGCATTTTACACAGATACGCAGTATTTT. Its protein is CASSVAFYTDTQYF.

The CDR3 here is CASSPPGEGDEQYF. CDR3 nucleotide sequence: TGTGCCAGCAGCCCCCCCGGGGAGGGCGACGAGCAGTACTTC. The chain links TRBV5-6 to TRBJ2-7; 7 bases match TRBD2. This CDR3 comprises 14 residues. Looked up from germline, CDR1 is SGHDT and CDR2 is YYEEEE. After removal of 4 bases from V and 5 bases from J, the junction contained 9 bases not matched to a gene.

This chain uses TRBV5-5 with TRBJ2-1; 7 bases match TRBD2. Unmatched junction bases numbered 9, after V lost 5 bases and J lost 4 bases. Per the germline V gene, CDR1 is SGHKS and CDR2 is YYEKEE (reference sequence). The CDR3 contains 15 residues. The CDR3 sequence is CASSPPGLQYNEQFF. As DNA, the CDR3 is TGTGCCAGCAGTCCCCCGGGACTACAATACAATGAGCAGTTCTTC.

The chain has TRBV12-3 or TRBV12-4 and TRBJ1-1; D unresolved. The V gene lost 3 bases and the J gene lost 5 bases, with 13 bases spanning the gap. The CDR3 is made up of 14 amino acids. The CDR3 nucleotides are TGTGCCAGCAGTTTGACCCGGGGAGGGACTGAAGCTTTCTTT. This encodes CASSLTRGGTEAFF.

The chain combines TRBV6-2 or TRBV6-3 with TRBJ2-7; D gene ambiguous. CDR1 and CDR2 (germline): MNHEY, SVGEGT. The CDR3 runs to 12 residues. V lost 4 bases to trimming and J lost 9 bases, with 13 bases between them. The DNA of the CDR3 is TGTGCCAGCAGTTTAGTAATCCACGCGCAGTACTTC. Translating it yields CASSLVIHAQYF.

This clonotype was detected only a few times. A junction boundary mismatches the germline segment, possibly from a read error. V is TRBV5-6 and J is TRBJ2-1; D call uncertain. The germline V gene encodes CDR1 SGHDT and CDR2 YYEEEE. The CDR3 is 14 amino acids. CDR3 in amino acids: CASSLAETAGEQDF. CDR3 nucleotide sequence: TGTGCCAGCAGCTTGGCCGAGACGGCCGGCGAGCAGGACTTC.

The genes are TRBV28 and TRBJ1-4; D gene ambiguous. The CDR3 spans 15 residues. V lost 5 bases and J 8 bases, leaving 18 bases between the germline ends. Germline V gene data show CDR1 as MDHEN and CDR2 as SYDVKM. The CDR3 coding sequence is TGTGCCAGCAGTCCCCCTGGGTATAGAGACGAAAAACTGTTTTTT. It codes for CASSPPGYRDEKLFF. The full variable domain, with the rest looked up from reference TRBV28 and TRBJ1-4, is DVKVTQSSRYLVKRTGEKVFLECVQDMDHENMFWYRQDPGLGLRLIYFSYDVKMKEKGDIPEGYSVSREKKERFSLILESASTNQTSMYLCASSPPGYRDEKLFFGSGTQLSVL.

This clonotype occurred a few times. This may arise from a read error, as a much more abundant clone is one base away. CDR3 protein: CSVEGMGEAQYF. The CDR3 DNA sequence: TGCAGCGTTGAAGGGATGGGAGAGGCCCAGTACTTC. V is TRBV29-1 and J is TRBJ2-5; D possibly corresponds to TRBD2 (5 bases). Germline V gives CDR1 SQVTM, CDR2 ANQGSEA. There are 12 residues in the CDR3.

The chain carries TRBV12-3 or TRBV12-4 and TRBJ1-6; D not resolved. With 3 bases removed from V and 7 bases from J, the gap between germline ends came to 13 bases. The CDR3 is 15 amino acids. The CDR3 region has the DNA TGTGCCAGCAGTTTGGAGAGAGGTCGCAATTCACCCCTCCACTTT. Its translation is CASSLERGRNSPLHF.